Listed here are 10 T cell receptor beta chains from one sample, sequenced in a study of cytomegalovirus exposure and HLA in healthy donors. Both 60 Vbeta primers and 13 Jbeta primers went into the PCR. Repertoires were generated with immunoSEQ multiplex PCR, while TCRdb's copy carries only in-frame clones and drops some. This sample carries fewer than 45,000 clones, with about 8.9% going to the ten biggest clones. Input material: PBMCs. The source of these receptors is a man in his forties in good health and CMV-seropositive.

This sequence joins TRBV11-3 and TRBJ2-2, with D maybe TRBD1 (7 bases). V was shortened by 6 bases and J by 5 bases, with 16 bases between the two germline ends. Germline V CDR1 and CDR2: SGHNT, YENEEA. This CDR3 has 15 residues. CDR3 coding DNA: TGTGCCAGCAGACTATCGACAGGGACTACCGGGGAGCTGTTTTTT. This sequence encodes CASRLSTGTTGELFF.

The chain has TRBV19 and TRBJ2-5; 7 nucleotides match TRBD1. The junction had 7 bases not matched to a gene; V was cut back by 1 base and J by 5 bases. The CDR3 runs to 15 residues. Germline CDR1 is LNHDA and CDR2 is SQIVND (reference sequence). The CDR3 DNA reads TGTGCCAGTAGTATAGGGGACAGACCTGGGGAGACCCAGTACTTC. It is translated as CASSIGDRPGETQYF. The full variable domain, completed using reference TRBV19 and TRBJ2-5, is DGGITQSPKYLFRKEGQNVTLSCEQNLNHDAMYWYRQDPGQGLRLIYYSQIVNDFQKGDIAEGYSVSREKKESFPLTVTSAQKNPTAFYLCASSIGDRPGETQYFGPGTRLLVL.

The chain employs TRBV9 and TRBJ1-2; 11 nucleotides align to TRBD1. This CDR3 contains 14 residues. The V and J ends lost 3 bases and 7 bases, in that order; junction bases with no gene match: 5. Per the germline V gene, CDR1 is SGDLS and CDR2 is YYNGEE. CDR3 sequence reads: CASSAGQGASGYTF. The CDR3 bases are TGTGCCAGCAGCGCCGGACAGGGGGCGAGTGGCTACACCTTC.

The chain carries TRBV4-1 and TRBJ2-3; 7 bases agree with TRBD2. The V gene's germline CDR1 is MGHRA and CDR2 YSYEKL. V was clipped by 0 bases and J by 5 bases; unmatched bases: 11. The CDR3 is made up of 17 amino acids. This CDR3 is CASSQDRLADPGDTQYF. In nucleotides, the CDR3 is TGCGCCAGCAGCCAAGATAGGCTAGCGGACCCTGGAGATACGCAGTATTTT.

V usage is TRBV5-1 and J usage is TRBJ2-1; 9 nucleotides agree with TRBD1. CDR1 and CDR2 (germline): SGHRS, YFSETQ. The CDR3 has 16 residues. The V and J ends lost 0 bases and 7 bases, in that order; junction bases with no gene match: 8. The CDR3 bases are TGCGCCAGCAGCTTGGCCGGGACAGGGATAAGGAATGAGCAGTTCTTC. This sequence encodes CASSLAGTGIRNEQFF.

The rearrangement uses TRBV2 and TRBJ1-2, with a possible D match to TRBD1 (5 bases). The CDR3 is 13 amino acids. The V and J ends lost 3 bases and 8 bases respectively, with 13 bases between them. In germline, CDR1 is SNHLY, CDR2 FYNNEI. CDR3 residues: CASSDGGNYGYTF. In nucleotides, the CDR3 is TGTGCCAGCAGTGACGGGGGGAATTACGGCTACACCTTC.

The rearrangement links TRBV5-5 to TRBJ2-7, with TRBD2 matching 14 bases. The CDR3 is 15 amino acids. Trimming took 2 bases from V and 4 from J; bases not matched to a gene: 2. Germline CDR1 is SGHKS and CDR2 is YYEKEE (reference sequence). In nucleotides, the CDR3 is TGTGCCAGCAGCTTTCGACTAGCGGGAGGGTACGAGCAGTACTTC. Translated: CASSFRLAGGYEQYF.

The chain joins TRBV10-3 to TRBJ2-5, with TRBD2 matching over 9 bases. The J call is doubtful: the DNA matches TRBJ2-7 better. Germline lookup yields CDR1 ENHRY and CDR2 SYGVKD. The CDR3 runs 14 residues. CDR3 DNA sequence: TGTGCCATCAGTGGGGCTAGCGGGAAGAACGAGCAGTACTTC. It specifies CAISGASGKNEQYF.

V gene TRBV11-2 combines with J gene TRBJ2-7; 11 bases are a match to TRBD2. CDR3 length equals 16 residues. Germline assignment: CDR1 SGHAT and CDR2 FQNNGV. J was trimmed by 3 bases and V by 0 bases; bases with no gene match: 4. CDR3 nucleotide sequence: TGTGCCAGCAGCTTAGAGGGACTAGCGGACTACTACGAGCAGTACTTC. This gives the protein CASSLEGLADYYEQYF.

This chain joins TRBV18 and TRBJ2-7, with D possibly being TRBD2 (6 bases). V shed 3 bases and J shed 6 bases, with 15 bases lying between them. CDR1 and CDR2 (germline): KGHSH, LQKENI. The CDR3 runs to 14 residues. This chain's CDR3 is CASSPGLKAGEQYF. CDR3 DNA sequence: TGTGCCAGCTCACCGGGCCTAAAAGCGGGCGAGCAGTACTTC.